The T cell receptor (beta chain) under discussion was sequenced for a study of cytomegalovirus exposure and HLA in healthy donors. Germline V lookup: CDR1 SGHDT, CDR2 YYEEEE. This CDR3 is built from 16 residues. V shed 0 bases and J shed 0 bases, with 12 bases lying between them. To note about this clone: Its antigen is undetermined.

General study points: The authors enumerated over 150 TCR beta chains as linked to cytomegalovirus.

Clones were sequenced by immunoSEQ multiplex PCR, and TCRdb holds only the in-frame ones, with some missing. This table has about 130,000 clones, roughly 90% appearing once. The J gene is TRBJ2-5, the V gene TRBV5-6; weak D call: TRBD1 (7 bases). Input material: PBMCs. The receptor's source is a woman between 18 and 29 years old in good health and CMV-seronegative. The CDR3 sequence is CASSLVAGTDQETQYF. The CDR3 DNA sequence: TGTGCCAGCAGCTTGGTGGCGGGGACAGACCAAGAGACCCAGTACTTC.